The 5 T cell receptor beta chains below come from one sample, sequenced in a study of neoadjuvant anti-PD-1 for oral cavity cancer. Time point in this sample: after neoadjuvant nivolumab, at surgical resection. Here immunoSEQ multiplex PCR was the method, and the copy in TCRdb shows in-frame clones only, minus some. The repertoire holds approximately 30,000 clones, with 80% as singletons. This sample comprised PBMCs, obtained after nivolumab (anti-PD-1) treatment. Every receptor here comes from a person between 40 and 79 years old with oral cavity squamous cell carcinoma.

This sequence joins TRBV5-1 and TRBJ1-4; TRBD1 matches at 8 bases. Germline lookup yields CDR1 SGHRS and CDR2 YFSETQ. Trimming cost V 4 bases and J 7 bases; bases outside gene matches: 9. There are 15 residues in the CDR3. CDR3: CASSGRQGQGEKLFF. In nucleotides, the CDR3 is TGCGCCAGCAGCGGGCGACAGGGGCAAGGTGAAAAACTGTTTTTT.

This clone showed up just a few times. The chain combines TRBV15 with TRBJ1-3; TRBD1 aligns across 7 bases. J was trimmed by 4 bases and V by 4 bases; bases with no gene match: 7. CDR3 size: 15 residues. Germline CDR1 and CDR2: LNHNV and YYDKDF (reference sequence). This CDR3 reads CATSTDRAAGNTIYF. In DNA form, the CDR3 reads TGTGCCACCAGCACCGACAGGGCGGCAGGAAACACCATATATTTT.

The chain joins TRBV4-2 to TRBJ2-3; perhaps D is TRBD1 or TRBD2 (5 bases each). The CDR3 is 16 residues long. The germline V gene has CDR1 LGHNA and CDR2 YNFKEQ. The V end lost 4 bases, the J end lost 6 bases, and 20 bases lay between the germline ends. CDR3 coding DNA: TGTGCCAGCAGCCGATTGGGACGGGGCCCTTCTGATACGCAGTATTTT. Amino acids: CASSRLGRGPSDTQYF.

The rearrangement links TRBV28 to TRBJ1-2; no clear D. Germline loops: CDR1 MDHEN, CDR2 SYDVKM. Trimming cost V 5 bases and J 10 bases, with 14 bases left between them. CDR3 size: 12 residues. For the CDR3, the DNA is TGTGCCAGCAGTCTTGGACCCACCTTCTACACCTTC. Amino acid sequence: CASSLGPTFYTF.

V is TRBV5-6 and J is TRBJ2-1, with 11 bases lining up with TRBD2. J was trimmed by 8 bases and V by 0 bases; bases with no gene match: 13. CDR1 is SGHDT and CDR2 is YYEEEE in the germline V gene. The CDR3 consists of 18 residues. This chain's CDR3 is CASSLGLAGGHPGDEQFF. In DNA form, the CDR3 reads TGTGCCAGCAGCTTGGGCCTAGCGGGGGGCCACCCCGGAGATGAGCAGTTCTTC.